The rows below give T cell receptor beta chains drawn from one sample of a study of neurological immune-mediated disorders. Using its own MiXCR run on the 5' RACE reads, TCRdb lists one record per CDR3 protein. The table shows over 50,000 distinct CDR3 sequences, with approximately 3.5% occurring only once. The sample was PBMCs. These TCRs come from a man aged 40-49 years with multiple sclerosis. Each CDR3 is given with its conserved first and last residue. Fields, in order: J gene, D gene, V gene, clone size, CDR3 DNA, CDR3 protein. A D gene is named only where the DNA matches it firmly. Size tells how often a clone was seen (once, few, many) or the class of an expanded clone, and some rows leave it out.

>TRBJ2-3|TRBD2|TRBV7-3|many
TGTGCCAGCAGCTTAGGGGCGGGGGGGCAAGATACGCAGTATTTT
CASSLGAGGQDTQYF
>TRBJ1-1|.|TRBV5-1|many
TGCGCCAGCAGCAGGGGCAACACTGAAGCTTTCTTT
CASSRGNTEAFF
>TRBJ2-7|.|TRBV5-1|many
TGCGCCAGCAGCATCCCCTCGGGAACTAGATCCTACGAGCAGTACTTC
CASSIPSGTRSYEQYF
>TRBJ2-3|TRBD1|TRBV20-1|many
TGCAGTGCTAGAGGGACAGGGAAGGATACGCAGTATTTT
CSARGTGKDTQYF
>TRBJ2-7|.|TRBV12-3/TRBV12-4|many
TGTGCCAGCAGTTTAGTAGTCGGGGTTGGCTACGAGCAGTACTTC
CASSLVVGVGYEQYF
>TRBJ2-5|.|TRBV10-3|many
TGTGCCATCAGTGAGGATCGGCGGACAGCAGAGACCCAGTACTTC
CAISEDRRTAETQYF
>TRBJ2-6|.|TRBV27|many
TGTGCCAGCGGTGGGACGGTTAACTCTGGGGCCAACGTCCTGACTTTC
CASGGTVNSGANVLTF
>TRBJ2-3|TRBD2|TRBV29-1|many
TGCAGCGTTCACAGCGGGGGGGCGGATACGCAGTATTTT
CSVHSGGADTQYF
>TRBJ2-6|TRBD1|TRBV6-4|many
TGTGCCAGCAGCCCCGGACAGGGGGAAACCAACGTCCTGACTTTC
CASSPGQGETNVLTF
>TRBJ2-7|.|TRBV6-5|many
TGTGCCAGCAGTCGGACCCCCTACGAGCAGTACTTC
CASSRTPYEQYF
>TRBJ2-7|TRBD1|TRBV28|many
TGTGCCAGCAGTTTACAGGGGGACCCCTCCGAGCAGTACTTC
CASSLQGDPSEQYF
>TRBJ2-7|TRBD1|TRBV11-2|many
TGTGCAGAGGGGGCGGGCTACTCCTACGAGCAGTACTTC
CAEGAGYSYEQYF
>TRBJ1-4|TRBD1|TRBV20-1|many
TGCAGTGCTCCTCGGACAGGGATGAGGGAAAAACTGTTTTTT
CSAPRTGMREKLFF
>TRBJ1-2|.|TRBV20-1|many
TGCAGTGCTAGGCTCCCCCTCCGACAAAGCTACACCTTC
CSARLPLRQSYTF
>TRBJ2-2|TRBD1|TRBV12-3/TRBV12-4|many
TGTGCCAGCACCCTTACAGGGGGCACCGGGGAGCTGTTTTTT
CASTLTGGTGELFF
>TRBJ2-2|TRBD1|TRBV5-6|many
TGTGCCAGCAGCCCTGGGACAGCGAACACCGGGGAGCTGTTTTTT
CASSPGTANTGELFF
>TRBJ2-7|TRBD1|TRBV5-1|many
TGCGCCAGCAGCCCATCGACAGGGGTAGCCTACGAGCAGTACTTC
CASSPSTGVAYEQYF
>TRBJ2-7|TRBD1|TRBV4-1|many
TGCGCCAGCAGCCGAGGACAGGGAAACGACGAGCAGTACTTC
CASSRGQGNDEQYF
>TRBJ1-1|.|TRBV5-5|medium-sized
TGTGCCAGCAGCTTGTCCGGGGGGAACACTGAAGCTTTCTTT
CASSLSGGNTEAFF
>TRBJ2-5|.|TRBV20-1|many
TGCAGTGCTAGGAGTCTCTCAGAGACCCAGTACTTC
CSARSLSETQYF
>TRBJ1-2|.|TRBV5-6|many
TGTGCCAGCAGCCCAGGGGTTTCTAACTATGGCTACACCTTC
CASSPGVSNYGYTF
>TRBJ1-6|.|TRBV5-6|many
TGTGCCAGCAGCTTAGGACTGGCCCTCACCCTCCACTTT
CASSLGLALTLHF
>TRBJ2-7|.|TRBV6-5|few
TGTGCCAGCAGTTACTCGGCCAGACCTTCTGGGGAGCAGTACTTC
CASSYSARPSGEQYF
>TRBJ2-5|.|TRBV5-1|many
TGCGCCAGCAGCTTAATGGGCTCGGAGACCCAGTACTTC
CASSLMGSETQYF
>TRBJ2-7|TRBD2|TRBV7-6|.
TGTGCCAGCAGCCAGCGATTTTTACCGGGACTAGCGGGGGGTCGGAGCTACGAGCAGTACTTC
CASSQRFLPGLAGGRSYEQYF
>TRBJ1-5|.|TRBV15|many
TGTGCCACCCACGATCAGGCGCTCGAGGGCAATCAGCCCCAGCATTTT
CATHDQALEGNQPQHF
>TRBJ1-4|TRBD1|TRBV3-1|many
TGTGCCAGCAGCCCCGGGACAGGGTACGAAAAACTGTTTTTT
CASSPGTGYEKLFF
>TRBJ2-2|.|TRBV7-6|many
TGTGCCAGCAGCTTAGTCGTCCAGGGATCAACCGGGGAGCTGTTTTTT
CASSLVVQGSTGELFF
>TRBJ1-5|.|TRBV6-2/TRBV6-3|many
TGTGCCAGCAGTCAACTCGGGGGGCGGGCGAATTTT
CASSQLGGRANF
>TRBJ1-1|.|TRBV27|many
TGTGCCAGCAGTTTGGGGCTGAATACAGGGTCCCTGATGAACACTGAAGCTTTCTTT
CASSLGLNTGSLMNTEAFF
>TRBJ2-5|.|TRBV20-1|.
TGCAGTGCTAGTCTTCAACAAGAGACCCAGTACTTC
CSASLQQETQYF
>TRBJ1-5|.|TRBV20-1|many
TGCAGTGCTAGCGTCGGGGAGGCTCAGCCCCAGCATTTT
CSASVGEAQPQHF
>TRBJ2-2|.|TRBV5-1|many
TGCGCCAGCAGCTTGGCGTGGCAGGGGACCGGGGAGCTGTTTTTT
CASSLAWQGTGELFF
>TRBJ2-1|TRBD1|TRBV6-1|many
TGTGCCAGCAGTGAAGGGGGCGGACAGGGGCCCTACAATGAGCAGTTCTTC
CASSEGGGQGPYNEQFF
>TRBJ1-1|TRBD1|TRBV7-3|many
TGTGCCAGCAGCTTTGGGGACAGGGCCACTGAAGCTTTCTTT
CASSFGDRATEAFF
>TRBJ1-6|.|TRBV12-3/TRBV12-4|many
TGTGCCAGCAGTTCGATACTTAATTCACCCCTCCACTTT
CASSSILNSPLHF
>TRBJ1-3|.|TRBV18|.
TGTGCCAGCTCGCCAGGGTCTGGAAACACCATATATTTT
CASSPGSGNTIYF
>TRBJ2-7|.|TRBV7-8|many
TGTGCCAGCAGCGCGACAGGTATGGGCTCCTACGAGCAGTACTTC
CASSATGMGSYEQYF
>TRBJ2-5|.|TRBV5-1|many
TGCGCCAGCAGCTTGGGGTCGGGGAGTAGGCGCATGGAGACCCAGTACTTC
CASSLGSGSRRMETQYF
>TRBJ1-1|.|TRBV5-5|many
TGTGCCAGCAGCTTGGCCCCACGGAACACTGAAGCTTTCTTT
CASSLAPRNTEAFF
>TRBJ2-7|TRBD2|TRBV5-1|many
TGCGCCAGCAGCTTGACCGCCTCGGGAGGTAACGAGCAGTACTTC
CASSLTASGGNEQYF
>TRBJ1-6|.|TRBV25-1|.
TGTGCCAGCAGTGAGGACGGTTACTATAATTCACCCCTCAACTTT
CASSEDGYYNSPLNF
>TRBJ2-3|.|TRBV6-5|many
TGTGCCAGCGGCGGGACAGCGGAAACGCAGTATTTT
CASGGTAETQYF
>TRBJ2-3|TRBD2|TRBV7-9|many
TGTGCCAGCAGCTCGCAGCCGAGTTTGACTAGCGGGGGGGCGGTGCCAGATACGCAGTATTTT
CASSSQPSLTSGGAVPDTQYF
>TRBJ1-4|.|TRBV4-1|many
TGCGCCAGCAGCCAAGAGGGAGGCGCAACTAATGAAAAACTGTTTTTT
CASSQEGGATNEKLFF
>TRBJ1-2|.|TRBV3-1|many
TGTGCCAGCAGCCAAGAAACCGTGGGGGGCTACACCTTC
CASSQETVGGYTF
>TRBJ2-1|TRBD2|TRBV24-1|many
TGTGCCACCAGTGATTCCGCTAGCGGAGTCTCCTACAATGAGCAGTTCTTC
CATSDSASGVSYNEQFF
>TRBJ2-1|TRBD2|TRBV7-2|many
TGTGCCAGCAGCTTATTTGCGGGGGGCTCCTACAATGAGCAGTTCTTC
CASSLFAGGSYNEQFF
>TRBJ1-2|.|TRBV6-6|many
TGTGCCAGCAGTTACACCCCGGGAACCTTAGGCTACACCTTC
CASSYTPGTLGYTF
>TRBJ2-3|TRBD1|TRBV20-1|many
TGCAGTACCAGGGGGTCCACTAGCACAGATACGCAGTATTTT
CSTRGSTSTDTQYF
>TRBJ2-7|.|TRBV20-1|many
TGCAGTGCTACCGACACCTACGAGCAGTACTTC
CSATDTYEQYF
>TRBJ2-1|.|TRBV14|many
TGTGCCAGCAGCCAACCGGTATACAATGAGCAGTTCTTC
CASSQPVYNEQFF
>TRBJ2-1|TRBD1|TRBV18|many
TGTGCCACACTCCGGGACAGGGCATCGGATGAGCAGTTCTTC
CATLRDRASDEQFF
>TRBJ2-3|TRBD2|TRBV5-1|many
TGCGCCAGCAGCTCATTAGCGGGGGCCTCCACAGATACGCAGTATTTT
CASSSLAGASTDTQYF
>TRBJ1-3|TRBD1|TRBV10-3|many
TGTGCCATCAGTGAGACGGACAGGGGTAGTGGAAACACCATATATTTT
CAISETDRGSGNTIYF
>TRBJ1-5|.|TRBV5-6|many
TGTGCCAGCAGCTTGGGAGGTGGTCAGCCCCAGCATTTT
CASSLGGGQPQHF
>TRBJ2-3|TRBD2|TRBV20-1|many
TGCAGTGCTAGAGTTGGTGGGTCTAGCGGGGTGGCAGATACGCAGTATTTT
CSARVGGSSGVADTQYF